This paragraph covers one T cell receptor beta chain sequence. Its antigen is as yet unknown. The sample is drawn from a study of OX40 agonist ivuxolimab in advanced cancers. Study-level results: The authors did not determine the antigen specificity of the expanded peripheral T cells.

Measured with immunoSEQ multiplex PCR; TCRdb has only the in-frame clones, and not every one. The table shows around 57,000 clones, with roughly 90% occurring only once. Trimming took off 3 bases at V and 10 bases at J, with 25 bases between the two ends. CDR1 is LGHNA, CDR2 YSLEER, per germline. The CDR3 sequence is 17 residues long. This sample comprised CD4+ or CD8+ T cells sorted from blood, obtained in a trial of the OX40 agonist ivuxolimab. The J gene is TRBJ2-1, the V gene TRBV4-3; unclear D gene. This clonotype originated in an adult with an advanced solid tumor such as melanoma, head and neck, liver or kidney cancer. CDR3 in DNA: TGCGCCAGCAGCCAGGGCGGCCGGACCGGAAGTAGCCTGGAGCAGTTCTTC. This encodes CASSQGGRTGSSLEQFF.